The 3 T cell receptor beta chains below come from one sample, sequenced in a study of blood T cell repertoires in COVID-19. Method: immunoSEQ multiplex PCR; TCRdb's copy keeps in-frame clones and lacks some. The table records over 250,000 clones, around 90% of them present only once. Material: peripheral blood. These receptors were obtained from a man aged 55 to 70 who had recovered from COVID-19.

This chain connects TRBV6-2 or TRBV6-3 to TRBJ2-7, with D maybe TRBD1 (6 bases). CDR3 length: 12 residues. The V end lost 2 bases, the J end lost 4 bases, and 6 bases lay between the germline ends. The germline V gene has CDR1 MNHEY and CDR2 SVGEGT. The CDR3 region has the DNA TGTGCCAGCAGTTACAGGGGGTACGAGCAGTACTTC. Its protein is CASSYRGYEQYF.

The V gene is TRBV9, the J gene TRBJ2-3; 7 bases align to TRBD2. Germline CDR1 is SGDLS and CDR2 is YYNGEE. The V segment lost 3 bases and the J segment 1 base; nucleotides outside the gene matches: 8. This CDR3 has 16 amino acids. CDR3 nucleotides: TGTGCCAGCAGCGCTCGACTAAGCGGGGGCACAGATACGCAGTATTTT. It codes for CASSARLSGGTDTQYF.

V usage is TRBV5-1 and J usage is TRBJ2-1; 7 bases line up with TRBD1. CDR1 is SGHRS and CDR2 is YFSETQ in the germline V gene. J was trimmed by 14 bases and V by 1 base; bases with no gene match: 9. The CDR3 is 13 amino acids. The CDR3 DNA follows: TGCGCCAGCAGCTTGATATCTAGGGACAGAAAGTTCTTC. Protein: CASSLISRDRKFF. Using reference TRBV5-1 and TRBJ2-1 for the parts outside the CDR3, the full variable domain is KAGVTQTPRYLIKTRGQQVTLSCSPISGHRSVSWYQQTPGQGLQFLFEYFSETQRNKGNFPGRFSGRQFSNSRSEMNVSTLELGDSALYLCASSLISRDRKFFGPGTRLTVL.